This T cell receptor beta chain emerged from a study of T-cell memory formation after mild COVID-19. For the study at large: The two donors had largely donor-specific TCR clusters.

This clonotype has a handful of counts. Barcoded TCR alpha and TCR beta cDNA libraries with UMIs came from 5'RACE using constant-segment primers. One entry per CDR3 protein results from TCRdb running MiXCR on the 5' RACE reads. The table lists under 700,000 distinct CDR3 sequences, 20% of them singletons. Trimming shortened V by 4 bases and J by 8 bases, and 11 bases separated the two germline ends. Germline loops: CDR1 MNHNY, CDR2 SVGAGI (reference sequence). This CDR3 has 13 residues. This sequence was found in an adult woman who had mild COVID-19 (a few samples of this study predate the infection). Cell type and time point are not known. This rearrangement joins TRBV6-6 to TRBJ2-2, with D maybe TRBD1 (6 bases). What was sequenced was PBMCs or a T cell subset sorted from them (not recorded which). Here the CDR3 reads CASSSQGRGELFF. The CDR3, as DNA: TGTGCCAGCAGTTCACAGGGTCGGGGGGAGCTGTTTTTT.